This is a list of T cell receptor beta chains from one sample in a study of cytomegalovirus exposure and HLA in healthy donors. Method: immunoSEQ multiplex PCR; TCRdb's copy keeps in-frame clones and lacks some. In the table there are over 200,000 clones, 60% to 80% of which are singletons. The sequenced sample consisted of PBMCs. The receptor set was obtained from a male donor in good health and CMV-seronegative. CDR3s include the opening cysteine and the closing phenylalanine or tryptophan. D genes are given only for firm matches. Where a row states a size, it is once, few, many or the class of an expanded clone; other rows omit it.

NA,NA,TRBV29-1,TRBJ1-1,CSAASRGYTEAFF,TGCAGCGCCGCCTCAAGGGGGTACACTGAAGCTTTCTTT
NA,once,TRBV11-2,TRBJ1-2,CASSLDGGAANYGYTF,TGTGCCAGCAGCTTAGACGGAGGAGCAGCAAACTATGGCTACACCTTC
TRBD1,few,TRBV7-9,TRBJ2-5,CASSKGQGAEETQYF,TGTGCCAGCAGCAAGGGACAGGGGGCGGAGGAGACCCAGTACTTC
TRBD2,NA,TRBV5-1,TRBJ2-7,CASSLDRFAMAGVDEQYF,TGCGCCAGCAGCTTGGATCGGTTCGCCATGGCGGGAGTCGACGAGCAGTACTTC
NA,NA,TRBV7-9,TRBJ2-7,CSSSLLGSEQYF,TGTTCCAGCAGCCTCCTAGGCTCCGAGCAGTACTTC
NA,NA,TRBV11-2,TRBJ1-5,CASSLNSIDQPQHF,TGTGCCAGCAGCTTAAACTCCATCGATCAGCCCCAGCATTTT
NA,once,TRBV7-9,TRBJ2-7,CASSDAGTETRYEQYF,TGTGCCAGCAGCGACGCGGGGACAGAAACCCGCTACGAGCAGTACTTC
TRBD2,NA,TRBV7-8,TRBJ2-3,CASSLGGRADTQYF,TGTGCCAGCAGCTTAGGCGGGAGGGCGGATACGCAGTATTTT
NA,NA,TRBV14,TRBJ2-2,CASSQEELRVSYAGELFF,TGTGCCAGCAGCCAAGAAGAGTTGAGGGTGTCGTACGCCGGGGAGCTGTTTTTT
TRBD2,NA,TRBV4-1,TRBJ2-5,CASSPTPGLAGEETQYF,TGCGCCAGCAGCCCGACCCCGGGACTAGCGGGAGAGGAGACCCAGTACTTC
TRBD2,NA,TRBV15,TRBJ2-7,CATSRTSGSITEQYF,TGTGCCACCAGCCGGACTAGCGGGAGTATTACCGAGCAGTACTTC
NA,NA,TRBV4-1,TRBJ1-2,CASSQVAEANYGYTF,TGCGCCAGCAGCCAAGTTGCGGAAGCTAACTATGGCTACACCTTC
NA,NA,TRBV4-1,TRBJ1-5,CASSQDWKSGGLSNQPQHF,TGCGCCAGCAGCCAAGATTGGAAATCGGGCGGGTTAAGCAATCAGCCCCAGCATTTT
TRBD1,NA,TRBV7-9,TRBJ2-7,CASSFRPGQRAYEQYF,TGTGCCAGCAGCTTCCGACCGGGACAGCGAGCCTACGAGCAGTACTTC
NA,NA,TRBV13,TRBJ2-2,CASSFSTTNTGELFF,TGTGCCAGCAGCTTTTCGACTACCAACACCGGGGAGCTGTTTTTT
NA,NA,TRBV7-8,TRBJ1-4,CASSLVVETPQVALFF,TGTGCCAGCAGCTTAGTCGTTGAGACCCCTCAAGTAGCACTGTTTTTT
NA,few,TRBV29-1,TRBJ1-1,CSATPMRGKNTEAFF,TGCAGCGCCACCCCCATGCGAGGGAAGAACACTGAAGCTTTCTTT
NA,NA,TRBV7-2,TRBJ2-7,CASSLEPGTYEQYF,TGTGCCAGCAGCTTAGAACCGGGAACCTACGAGCAGTACTTC
TRBD2,few,TRBV9,TRBJ2-7,CASSAGLAGGPYEQYF,TGTGCCAGCAGTGCAGGACTAGCGGGAGGTCCCTACGAGCAGTACTTC
NA,few,TRBV28,TRBJ2-5,CASSPKETQYF,TGTGCCAGCAGTCCAAAAGAGACCCAGTACTTC
TRBD2,NA,TRBV19,TRBJ2-1,CASKSTSGYNEQFF,TGTGCCAGTAAATCGACTAGCGGATACAATGAGCAGTTCTTC
TRBD2,once,TRBV29-1,TRBJ2-1,CRAKGGSGDEQFF,TGCAGGGCGAAGGGCGGGAGTGGCGATGAGCAGTTCTTC
TRBD2,NA,TRBV18,TRBJ2-5,CASSHIAGEQTQYF,TGTGCCAGCTCACACATAGCGGGAGAGCAGACCCAGTACTTC
TRBD1,NA,TRBV5-1,TRBJ1-5,CASRGGTGLNQPQHF,TGCGCCAGCAGGGGGGGGACAGGCCTAAATCAGCCCCAGCATTTT
NA,NA,TRBV7-9,TRBJ2-2,CSSSLVAGNTGELFF,TGTTCCAGCAGCTTAGTCGCGGGGAACACCGGGGAGCTGTTTTTT
TRBD1,NA,TRBV30,TRBJ2-3,CAWSRDRGTDTQYF,TGTGCCTGGAGTCGGGACAGGGGCACAGATACGCAGTATTTT
TRBD1,once,TRBV29-1,TRBJ1-4,CSVGQGGEKLFF,TGCAGCGTTGGACAGGGCGGTGAAAAACTGTTTTTT
TRBD2,NA,TRBV6-6,TRBJ2-5,CASLAGAETQYF,TGTGCCAGTCTAGCGGGAGCGGAGACCCAGTACTTC
NA,NA,TRBV7-2,TRBJ1-1,CASSFTVNTEAFF,TGTGCCAGCAGCTTTACGGTGAACACTGAAGCTTTCTTT